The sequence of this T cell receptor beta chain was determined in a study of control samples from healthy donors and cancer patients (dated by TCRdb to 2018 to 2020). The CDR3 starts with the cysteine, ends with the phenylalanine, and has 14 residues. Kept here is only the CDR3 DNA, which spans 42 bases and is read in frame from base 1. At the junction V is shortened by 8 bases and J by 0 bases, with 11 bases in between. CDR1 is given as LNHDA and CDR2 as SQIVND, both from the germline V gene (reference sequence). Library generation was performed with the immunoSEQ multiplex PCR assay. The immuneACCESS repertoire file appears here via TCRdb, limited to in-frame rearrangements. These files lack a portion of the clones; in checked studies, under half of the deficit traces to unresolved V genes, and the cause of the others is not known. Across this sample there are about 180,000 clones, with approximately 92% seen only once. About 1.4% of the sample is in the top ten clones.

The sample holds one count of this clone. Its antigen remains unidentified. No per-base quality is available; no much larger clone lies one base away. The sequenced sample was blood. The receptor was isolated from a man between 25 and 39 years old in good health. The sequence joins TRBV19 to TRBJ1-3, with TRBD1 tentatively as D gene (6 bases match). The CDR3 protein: CASQDRSSGNTIYF. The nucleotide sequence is TGTGCCAGTCAGGACAGATCCTCTGGAAACACCATATATTTT.